The text below deals with one T cell receptor beta chain. Per the authors' pipeline: The assay estimated nucleated cells by amplifying reference gene primers. The assay was immunoSEQ multiplex PCR, and TCRdb's table has in-frame clones only and misses some. Clonal size and the V and J genes are those of that table, whereas D and trimming came from the DNA. The sample contains approximately 400,000 clones, around 88% of which appear only once. Seattle's cohort entered during active infection and was followed longitudinally. With 4 bases removed from V and 6 bases from J, the gap between germline ends came to 9 bases. CDR3 length: 12 amino acids. The data originate from a study of blood T cell repertoires in COVID-19. About the study: Acute-phase and convalescent COVID-19 samples originated in the United States, Italy and Spain. In each case, the material was cDNA or gDNA derived from T cells, B-cell-depleted T cells, or PBMCs.

The chain joins TRBV12-3 or TRBV12-4 to TRBJ1-2; weak D call: TRBD1 (5 bases). Sequencing was performed on peripheral blood. The sequence derives from a woman aged 45-60 years with COVID-19, enrolled during active disease. For the CDR3, the DNA is TGTGCCAGCAGTTCCGGGACTAATGGCTACACCTTC. Translation gives CASSSGTNGYTF.